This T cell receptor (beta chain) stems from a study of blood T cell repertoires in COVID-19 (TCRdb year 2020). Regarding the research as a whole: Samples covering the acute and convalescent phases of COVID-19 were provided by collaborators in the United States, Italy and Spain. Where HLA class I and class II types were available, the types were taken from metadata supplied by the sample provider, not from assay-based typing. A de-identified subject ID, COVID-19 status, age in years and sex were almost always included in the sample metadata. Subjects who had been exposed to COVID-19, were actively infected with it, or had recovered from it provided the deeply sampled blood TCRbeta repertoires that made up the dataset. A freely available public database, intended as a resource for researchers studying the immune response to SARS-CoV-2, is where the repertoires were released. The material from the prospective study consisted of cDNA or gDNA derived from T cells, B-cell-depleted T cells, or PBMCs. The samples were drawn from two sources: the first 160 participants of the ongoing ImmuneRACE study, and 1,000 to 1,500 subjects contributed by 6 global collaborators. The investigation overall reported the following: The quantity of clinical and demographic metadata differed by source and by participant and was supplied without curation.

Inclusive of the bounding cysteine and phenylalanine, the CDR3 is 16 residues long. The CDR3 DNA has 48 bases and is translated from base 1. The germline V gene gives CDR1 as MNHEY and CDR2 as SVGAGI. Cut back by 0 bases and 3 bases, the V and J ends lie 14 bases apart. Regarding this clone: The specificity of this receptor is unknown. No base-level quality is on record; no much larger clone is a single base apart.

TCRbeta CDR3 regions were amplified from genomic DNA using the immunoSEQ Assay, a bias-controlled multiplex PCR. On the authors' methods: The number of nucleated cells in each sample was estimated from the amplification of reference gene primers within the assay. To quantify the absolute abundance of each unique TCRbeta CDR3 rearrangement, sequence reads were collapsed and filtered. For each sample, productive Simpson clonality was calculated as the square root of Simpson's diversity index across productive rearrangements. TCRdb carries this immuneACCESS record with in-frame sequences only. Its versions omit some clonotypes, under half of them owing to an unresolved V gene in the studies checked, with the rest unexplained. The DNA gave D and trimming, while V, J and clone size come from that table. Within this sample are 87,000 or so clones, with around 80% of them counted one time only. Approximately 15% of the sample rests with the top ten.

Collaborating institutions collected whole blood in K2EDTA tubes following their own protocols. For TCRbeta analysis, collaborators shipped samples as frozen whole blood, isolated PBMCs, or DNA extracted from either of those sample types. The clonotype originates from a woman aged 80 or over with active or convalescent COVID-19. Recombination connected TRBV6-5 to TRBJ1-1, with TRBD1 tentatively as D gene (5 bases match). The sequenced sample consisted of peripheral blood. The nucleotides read TGTGCCAGCAGTTACTCATCCGGGGAGGGGTACACTGAAGCTTTCTTT. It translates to CASSYSSGEGYTEAFF.